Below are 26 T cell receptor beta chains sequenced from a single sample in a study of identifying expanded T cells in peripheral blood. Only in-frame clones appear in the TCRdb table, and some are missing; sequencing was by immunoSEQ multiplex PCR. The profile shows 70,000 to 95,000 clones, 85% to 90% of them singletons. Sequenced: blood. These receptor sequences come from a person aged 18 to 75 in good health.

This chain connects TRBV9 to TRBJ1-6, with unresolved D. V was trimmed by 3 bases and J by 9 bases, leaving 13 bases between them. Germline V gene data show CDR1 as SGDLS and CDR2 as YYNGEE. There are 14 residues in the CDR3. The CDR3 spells CASSDPIGFSPLHF. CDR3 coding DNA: TGTGCCAGCAGCGACCCTATCGGATTTTCACCCCTCCACTTT.

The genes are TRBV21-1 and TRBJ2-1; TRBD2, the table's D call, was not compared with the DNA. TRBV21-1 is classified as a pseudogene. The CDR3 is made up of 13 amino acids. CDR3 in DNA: TGTGCCAGACCGGTCCCATCCTACAATGAGCAGTTCTTC. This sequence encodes CARPVPSYNEQFF.

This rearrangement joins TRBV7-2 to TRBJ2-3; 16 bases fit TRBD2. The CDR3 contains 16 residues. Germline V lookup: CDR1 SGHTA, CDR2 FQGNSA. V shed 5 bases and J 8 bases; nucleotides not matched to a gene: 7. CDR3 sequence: CASSLGLAGGKGTQYF. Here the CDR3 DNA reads TGTGCCAGCAGCCTGGGACTAGCGGGGGGGAAGGGTACGCAGTATTTT.

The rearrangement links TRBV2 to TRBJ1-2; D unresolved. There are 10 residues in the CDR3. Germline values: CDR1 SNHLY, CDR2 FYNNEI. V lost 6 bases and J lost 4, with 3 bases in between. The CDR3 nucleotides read TGTGCCAGCAGGGGCTATGGCTACACCTTC. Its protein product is CASRGYGYTF.

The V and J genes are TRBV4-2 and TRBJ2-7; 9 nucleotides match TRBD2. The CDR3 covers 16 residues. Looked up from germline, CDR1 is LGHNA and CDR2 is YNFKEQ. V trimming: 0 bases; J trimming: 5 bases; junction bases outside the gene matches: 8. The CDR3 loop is CASSQDEASGNNEQYF. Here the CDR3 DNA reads TGTGCCAGCAGCCAAGATGAGGCTAGCGGGAACAACGAGCAGTACTTC.

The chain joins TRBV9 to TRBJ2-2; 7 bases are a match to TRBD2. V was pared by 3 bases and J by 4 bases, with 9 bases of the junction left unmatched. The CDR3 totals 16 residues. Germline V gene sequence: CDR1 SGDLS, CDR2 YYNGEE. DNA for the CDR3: TGTGCCAGCAGCGCCAACCGGGGGGTTGGCACCGGGGAGCTGTTTTTT. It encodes CASSANRGVGTGELFF.

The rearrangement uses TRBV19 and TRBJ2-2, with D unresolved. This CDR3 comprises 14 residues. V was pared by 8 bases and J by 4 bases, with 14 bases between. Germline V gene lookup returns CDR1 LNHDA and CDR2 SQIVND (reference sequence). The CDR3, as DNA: TGTGCCAGTTGTGGTTGGTTGAGCACCGGGGAGCTGTTTTTT. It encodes CASCGWLSTGELFF.

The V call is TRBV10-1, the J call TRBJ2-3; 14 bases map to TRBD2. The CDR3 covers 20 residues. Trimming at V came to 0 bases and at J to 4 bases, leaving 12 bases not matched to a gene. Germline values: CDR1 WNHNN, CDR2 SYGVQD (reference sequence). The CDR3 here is CASSESVGTSGSAGADTQYF. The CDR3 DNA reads TGCGCCAGCAGTGAGTCCGTGGGGACTAGCGGGAGTGCGGGCGCAGATACGCAGTATTTT.

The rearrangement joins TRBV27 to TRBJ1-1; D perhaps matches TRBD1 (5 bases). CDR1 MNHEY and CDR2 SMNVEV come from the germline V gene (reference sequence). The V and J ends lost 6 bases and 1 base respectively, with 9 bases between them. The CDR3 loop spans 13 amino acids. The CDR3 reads CASSGGSNTEAFF. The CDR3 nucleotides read TGTGCCAGCAGCGGGGGTTCGAACACTGAAGCTTTCTTT.

In DNA, the CDR3 is TGTGCCAGCAGCTTCTCCCCCCGGACAGATCGGGGTGAGCAGTTCTTC. Translation gives CASSFSPRTDRGEQFF. V and J are TRBV7-9 and TRBJ2-1; TRBD1 is a possible D gene (6 bases). Germline loops: CDR1 SEHNR, CDR2 FQNEAQ (reference sequence). Trimming stripped 3 bases from V and 9 bases from J, with 21 bases between. This CDR3 is 16 amino acids long.

The CDR3 DNA reads TGTGCCTGGAGTCTGGCGGCCTACAATGAGCAGTTCTTC. Translation gives CAWSLAAYNEQFF. V is TRBV30 and J is TRBJ2-1; D ambiguous. CDR3 length equals 13 residues. Germline V gene sequence: CDR1 GTSNPN, CDR2 SVGIG (reference sequence). Trimming stripped 2 bases from V and 2 bases from J, with 7 bases between.

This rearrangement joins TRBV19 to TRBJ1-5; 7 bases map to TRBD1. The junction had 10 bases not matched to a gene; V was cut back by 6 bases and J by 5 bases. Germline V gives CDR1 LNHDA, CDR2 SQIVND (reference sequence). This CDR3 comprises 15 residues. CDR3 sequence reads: CASSLTGAGDQPQHF. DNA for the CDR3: TGTGCCAGTAGCCTAACAGGGGCGGGGGATCAGCCCCAGCATTTT.

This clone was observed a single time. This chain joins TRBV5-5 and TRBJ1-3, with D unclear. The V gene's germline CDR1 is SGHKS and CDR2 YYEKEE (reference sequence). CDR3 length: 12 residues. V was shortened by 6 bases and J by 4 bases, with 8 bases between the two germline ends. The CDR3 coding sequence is TGTGCCAGCACCACTTACGGAAACACCATATATTTT. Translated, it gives CASTTYGNTIYF.

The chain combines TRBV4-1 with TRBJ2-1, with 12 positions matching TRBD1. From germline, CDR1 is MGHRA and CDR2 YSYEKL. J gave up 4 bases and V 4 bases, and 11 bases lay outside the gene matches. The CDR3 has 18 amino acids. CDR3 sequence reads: CASSRGTGTGGWYNEQFF. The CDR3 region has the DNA TGCGCCAGCAGCCGAGGAACCGGGACAGGGGGCTGGTACAATGAGCAGTTCTTC.

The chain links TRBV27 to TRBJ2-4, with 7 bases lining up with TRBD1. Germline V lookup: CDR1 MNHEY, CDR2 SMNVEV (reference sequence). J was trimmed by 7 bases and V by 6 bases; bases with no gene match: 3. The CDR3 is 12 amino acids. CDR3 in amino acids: CASSPQGNIQYF. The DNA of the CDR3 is TGTGCCAGCAGCCCACAGGGGAACATTCAGTACTTC.

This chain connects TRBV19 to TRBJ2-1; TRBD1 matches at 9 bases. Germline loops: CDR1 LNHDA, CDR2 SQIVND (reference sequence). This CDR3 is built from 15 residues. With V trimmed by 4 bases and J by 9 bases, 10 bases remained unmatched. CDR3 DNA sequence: TGTGCCAGTAGTAGGATGGACAGGGGTTATGGTGAGCAGTTCTTC. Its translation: CASSRMDRGYGEQFF.

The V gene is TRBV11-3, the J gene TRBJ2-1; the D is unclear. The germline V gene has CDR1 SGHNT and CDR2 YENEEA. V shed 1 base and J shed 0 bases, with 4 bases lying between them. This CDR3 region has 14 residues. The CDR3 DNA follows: TGTGCCAGCAGCTTAGGGAGCTCCTACAATGAGCAGTTCTTC. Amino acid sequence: CASSLGSSYNEQFF.

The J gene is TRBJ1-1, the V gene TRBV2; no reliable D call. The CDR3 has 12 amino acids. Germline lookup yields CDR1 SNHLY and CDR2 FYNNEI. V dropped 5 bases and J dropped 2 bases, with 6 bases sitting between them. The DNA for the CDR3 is TGTGCCAGCAGTCTCGCAAACACTGAAGCTTTCTTT. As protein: CASSLANTEAFF. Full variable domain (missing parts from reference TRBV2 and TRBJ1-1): EPEVTQTPSHQVTQMGQEVILRCVPISNHLYFYWYRQILGQKVEFLVSFYNNEISEKSEIFDDQFSVERPDGSNFTLKIRSTKLEDSAMYFCASSLANTEAFFGQGTRLTVV.

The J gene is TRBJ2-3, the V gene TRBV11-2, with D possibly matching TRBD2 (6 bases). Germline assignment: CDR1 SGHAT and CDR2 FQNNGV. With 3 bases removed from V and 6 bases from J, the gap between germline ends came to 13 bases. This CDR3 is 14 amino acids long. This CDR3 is CASSFGGVRDTQYF. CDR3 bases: TGTGCCAGCAGCTTTGGCGGGGTGAGGGATACGCAGTATTTT.

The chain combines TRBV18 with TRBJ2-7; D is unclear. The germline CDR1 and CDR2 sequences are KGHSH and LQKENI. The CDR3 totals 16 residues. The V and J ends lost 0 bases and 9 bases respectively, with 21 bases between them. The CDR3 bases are TGTGCCAGCTCACCACCCCAGAGGTCTCTTACTACGATGCAGTACTTC. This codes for CASSPPQRSLTTMQYF.

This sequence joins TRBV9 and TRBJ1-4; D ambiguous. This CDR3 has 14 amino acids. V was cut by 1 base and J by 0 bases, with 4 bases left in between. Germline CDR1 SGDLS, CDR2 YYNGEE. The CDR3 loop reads CASSVRATNEKLFF. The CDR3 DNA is TGTGCCAGCAGCGTACGTGCAACTAATGAAAAACTGTTTTTT.

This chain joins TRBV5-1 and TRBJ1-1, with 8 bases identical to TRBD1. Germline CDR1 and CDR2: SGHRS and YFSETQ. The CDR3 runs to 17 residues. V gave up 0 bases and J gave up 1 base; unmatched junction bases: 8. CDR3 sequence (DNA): TGCGCCAGCAGCTTGGTGTCAGGGGGCACCTGGAACACTGAAGCTTTCTTT. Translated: CASSLVSGGTWNTEAFF.

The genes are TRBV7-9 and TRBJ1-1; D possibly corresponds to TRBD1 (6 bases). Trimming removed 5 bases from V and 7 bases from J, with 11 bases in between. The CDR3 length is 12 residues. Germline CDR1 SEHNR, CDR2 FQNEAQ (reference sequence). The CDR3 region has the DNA TGTGCCAGCAGCGACTACAGGGATGAAGCTTTCTTT. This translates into CASSDYRDEAFF.

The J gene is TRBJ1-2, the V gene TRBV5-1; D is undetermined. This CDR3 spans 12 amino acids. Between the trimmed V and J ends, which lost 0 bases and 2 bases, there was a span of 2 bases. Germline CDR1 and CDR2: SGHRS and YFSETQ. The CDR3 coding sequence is TGCGCCAGCAGCTTGGAAAACTATGGCTACACCTTC. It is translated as CASSLENYGYTF.

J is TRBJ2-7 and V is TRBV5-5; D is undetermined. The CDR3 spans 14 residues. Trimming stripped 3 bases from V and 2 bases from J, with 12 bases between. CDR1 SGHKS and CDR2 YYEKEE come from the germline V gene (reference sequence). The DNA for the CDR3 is TGTGCCAGCAGCTCGCTCGGAACAGCCTACGAGCAGTACTTC. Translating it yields CASSSLGTAYEQYF. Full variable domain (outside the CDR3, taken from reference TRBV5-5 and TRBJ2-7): DAGVTQSPTHLIKTRGQQVTLRCSPISGHKSVSWYQQVLGQGPQFIFQYYEKEERGRGNFPDRFSARQFPNYSSELNVNALLLGDSALYLCASSSLGTAYEQYFGPGTRLTVT.

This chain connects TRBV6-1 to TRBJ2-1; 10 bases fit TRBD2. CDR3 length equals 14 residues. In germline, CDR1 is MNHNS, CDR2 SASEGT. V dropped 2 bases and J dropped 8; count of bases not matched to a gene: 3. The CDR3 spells CASSELAGGDEQFF. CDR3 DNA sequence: TGTGCCAGCAGTGAATTAGCGGGAGGCGATGAGCAGTTCTTC.